The clone carrying this TCR beta chain appeared many times. Its antigen is as yet unknown. These data belong to a study of T cells after posttransplantation cyclophosphamide. The CDR3 sequence is 13 residues long. The V gene lost 0 bases and the J gene lost 7 bases, with 13 bases spanning the gap. Germline values: CDR1 GTSNPN, CDR2 SVGIG (reference sequence). Cyclophosphamide on days +3 and +4 followed busulfan-fludarabine conditioning and a marrow graft. The protocol was immunoSEQ multiplex PCR, while the TCRdb copy is restricted to in-frame clones and leaves out a portion. The table lists tens of thousands of clones, with no singletons. Regarding the study as a whole: Recipient CMV seropositivity and CMV reactivation strongly tracked TRB clonality. Later post-transplant blood repertoires were often dominated by donor CD8+ memory clones. Tissue-infiltrating T cells from skin or gut overlapped little with blood T cells.

This clonotype was sampled from a male patient between 18 and 35 years old who received an allogeneic stem cell transplant from a related donor, was CMV-positive, and had no GVHD. Some T cells could come from the graft donor. Source: PBMCs, taken after allogeneic stem cell transplant with posttransplant cyclophosphamide. The chain recombines TRBV30 with TRBJ2-7; possible D gene TRBD1, 5 bases. The CDR3 nucleotides read TGTGCCTGGAGTGTATCAGGGAAAAGAGAGCAGTACTTC. This encodes CAWSVSGKREQYF.